Reported below is one T cell receptor beta chain. The CDR3 contains 14 residues. Germline V gene data show CDR1 as SNHLY and CDR2 as FYNNEI. Losses at the gene ends were 6 bases for V and 3 bases for J; bases not matched to a gene: 3. How the authors handled the data: It was from reference gene primer amplification that nucleated cell counts were estimated. TCRdb's copy holds only in-frame clones and misses some; the assay was immunoSEQ multiplex PCR. Clone size and V and J calls were adopted from that table, with D and trimming inferred from the DNA. The repertoire includes roughly 76,000 clones, under 95% of them detected once, and 1.5% sits in the top ten. The data were obtained in a study of blood T cell repertoires in COVID-19.

The J gene is TRBJ1-1, the V gene TRBV2; 11 bases line up with TRBD1. The TCR was taken from a man between 50 and 59 years old with acute or convalescent COVID-19. What was sequenced was peripheral blood. This chain's CDR3 is CASRRTGGDTEAFF. In nucleotides, the CDR3 is TGTGCCAGCAGGAGGACAGGGGGCGACACTGAAGCTTTCTTT.